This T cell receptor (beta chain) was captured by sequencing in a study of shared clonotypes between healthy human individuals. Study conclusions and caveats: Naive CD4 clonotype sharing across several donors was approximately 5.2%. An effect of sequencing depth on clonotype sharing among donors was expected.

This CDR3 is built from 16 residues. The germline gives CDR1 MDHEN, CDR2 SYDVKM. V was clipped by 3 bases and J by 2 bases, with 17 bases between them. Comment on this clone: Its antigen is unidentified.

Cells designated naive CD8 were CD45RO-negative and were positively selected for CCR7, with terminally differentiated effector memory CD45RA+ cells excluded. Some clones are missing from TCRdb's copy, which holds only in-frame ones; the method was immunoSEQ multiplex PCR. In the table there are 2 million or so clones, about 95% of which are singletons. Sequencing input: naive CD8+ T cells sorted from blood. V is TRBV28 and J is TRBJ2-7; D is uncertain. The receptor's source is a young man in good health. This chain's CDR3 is CASSFPRASLTYEQYF. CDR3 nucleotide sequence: TGTGCCAGCAGTTTTCCTAGGGCATCTTTAACCTACGAGCAGTACTTC.